The 28 T cell receptor beta chains presented below share a single source sample, sequenced in a study of T cells after yellow fever vaccination. TCRdb processed the 5' RACE reads anew with MiXCR; each CDR3 protein has one entry. The data hold a few hundred thousand distinct CDR3 sequences, with approximately 4% observed a single time. The specimen comprised PBMCs, sampled 15 days after the yellow fever booster vaccination. The receptors here all came from a young man who received the YFV17D yellow fever vaccine.

In this sample, this clonotype turned up many times. Written as DNA, the CDR3 is TGTGCCAGCTCCTTAGCGGGCCTCTCCTACGAGCAGTACTTC. Encoded protein: CASSLAGLSYEQYF. This rearrangement joins TRBV9 to TRBJ2-7, with 7 bases identical to TRBD2. This CDR3 spans 14 amino acids. Germline lookup yields CDR1 SGDLS and CDR2 YYNGEE. With 7 bases clipped from V and 0 bases from J, the junction kept 7 bases outside the gene matches.

The chain has TRBV19 and TRBJ2-1; TRBD2 agrees at 8 bases. This CDR3 region has 15 residues. Germline values: CDR1 LNHDA, CDR2 SQIVND (reference sequence). Trimming at V came to 7 bases and at J to 6 bases, leaving 11 bases not matched to a gene. CDR3 nucleotides: TGTGCCAGTAACGCCCCGGGACTAGTCTCCAATGAGCAGTTCTTC. Amino acids: CASNAPGLVSNEQFF.

The rearrangement uses TRBV5-1 and TRBJ1-3, with 9 bases that match TRBD1. The junction had 14 bases not matched to a gene; V was cut back by 4 bases and J by 0 bases. Per germline, CDR1 SGHRS and CDR2 YFSETQ. The CDR3 is 19 amino acids. The CDR3 nucleotides are TGCGCCAGCAGCCTGATCCCGGGACAGGGTACCTACTCTGGAAACACCATATATTTT. Protein sequence: CASSLIPGQGTYSGNTIYF.

This clonotype was counted only a few times. V and J are TRBV7-2 and TRBJ1-1; D unclear. The CDR3 length is 16 residues. Germline V lookup: CDR1 SGHTA, CDR2 FQGNSA. V lost 6 bases to trimming and J lost 0 bases, with 17 bases between them. CDR3 in DNA: TGTGCCAGCAGTTTAAGGAGGGTCGATATGAACACTGAAGCTTTCTTT. Translation: CASSLRRVDMNTEAFF.

V is TRBV19 and J is TRBJ2-7, with 9 bases lining up with TRBD1. Germline V gene sequence: CDR1 LNHDA, CDR2 SQIVND (reference sequence). CDR3 length: 15 amino acids. V shed 6 bases and J 3 bases; nucleotides not matched to a gene: 9. The CDR3 nucleotides read TGTGCCAGTAGCCCTACAGGGGGCGGGTTCTACGAGCAGTACTTC. It yields the protein CASSPTGGGFYEQYF.

This clonotype appeared many times. The V gene is TRBV6-1, the J gene TRBJ1-1; a possible D gene is TRBD1 (5 bases). V shed 2 bases and J shed 4 bases, with 14 bases lying between them. The CDR3 extends over 15 amino acids. Germline V CDR1 and CDR2: MNHNS, SASEGT. The chain's CDR3 is CASSESGDGGTEAFF. CDR3 coding DNA: TGTGCCAGCAGTGAATCTGGGGACGGTGGCACTGAAGCTTTCTTT.

The table lists this clonotype with a few counts. The chain combines TRBV29-1 with TRBJ2-5; tentative D call: TRBD2 (7 bases). CDR1 and CDR2 from the germline V gene are SQVTM and ANQGSEA. This CDR3 is built from 13 residues. V lost 4 bases to trimming and J lost 5 bases, with 14 bases between them. This chain's CDR3 is CSVVWGGRETQYF. The CDR3 DNA sequence: TGCAGCGTTGTGTGGGGGGGCCGTGAGACCCAGTACTTC.

This clonotype was recorded many times. The chain combines TRBV9 with TRBJ2-5; 8 nucleotides align to TRBD2. Per the germline V gene, CDR1 is SGDLS and CDR2 is YYNGEE. The CDR3 sequence is 15 residues long. V dropped 4 bases and J dropped 2; count of bases not matched to a gene: 7. In DNA, the CDR3 is TGTGCCAGCAGCTCTATAGCGGGGATTCAAGAGACCCAGTACTTC. Amino acid sequence: CASSSIAGIQETQYF.

This clonotype was detected ten times or more. This chain uses TRBV25-1 with TRBJ2-1; weak D call: TRBD1 (5 bases). Germline-derived CDR1 and CDR2 are MGHDK and SYGVNS. Trimming stripped 2 bases from V and 8 bases from J, with 13 bases between. The CDR3 runs to 14 residues. CDR3 in amino acids: CASSETGRWDEQFF. The CDR3, as DNA: TGTGCCAGCAGTGAAACAGGACGGTGGGATGAGCAGTTCTTC. The variable domain in full, with the rest retrieved from reference TRBV25-1 and TRBJ2-1, is EADIYQTPRYLVIGTGKKITLECSQTMGHDKMYWYQQDPGMELHLIHYSYGVNSTEKGDLSSESTVSRIRTEHFPLTLESARPSHTSQYLCASSETGRWDEQFFGPGTRLTVL.

The chain has TRBV27 and TRBJ1-5; TRBD1 might be the D (5 bases). Germline CDR1 and CDR2: MNHEY and SMNVEV (reference sequence). Trimming stripped 0 bases from V and 4 bases from J, with 7 bases between. CDR3 length: 14 residues. CDR3 nucleotides: TGTGCCAGCAGTTTATCAAGACAGAATCAGCCCCAGCATTTT. It is translated as CASSLSRQNQPQHF.

A few counts support this clonotype. The chain joins TRBV6-2 or TRBV6-3 to TRBJ2-5; TRBD2 matches 11 bases. This CDR3 spans 16 amino acids. With 7 bases clipped from V and 0 bases from J, the junction kept 7 bases outside the gene matches. The V gene's germline CDR1 is MNHEY and CDR2 SVGEGT. This chain's CDR3 is CASNPGLAAYQETQYF. CDR3 in DNA: TGTGCCAGCAACCCGGGACTAGCGGCGTACCAAGAGACCCAGTACTTC.

This clonotype was seen more than once but under ten times. The V gene is TRBV4-3, the J gene TRBJ1-6; D is unresolved. From germline, CDR1 is LGHNA and CDR2 YSLEER. The germline V and J ends were trimmed by 0 bases and 7 bases, with 10 bases remaining between them. This CDR3 region has 15 residues. The CDR3 spells CASSQDIRENSPLHF. The CDR3, as DNA: TGCGCCAGCAGCCAAGATATACGAGAGAATTCACCCCTCCACTTT.

This clonotype was seen more than once but under ten times. Here the CDR3 DNA reads TGTGCCAGCAGCTGGGGGGATGCAGGGACCACCGGGGAGCTGTTTTTT. Amino acid sequence: CASSWGDAGTTGELFF. The J gene is TRBJ2-2, the V gene TRBV5-4, with a possible D match to TRBD2 (6 bases). CDR3 size: 16 residues. V lost 3 bases, J lost 4 bases, and 16 bases lay in between. CDR1 SGHNT and CDR2 YYREEE come from the germline V gene (reference sequence).

The CDR3 nucleotides read TGTGCCACCTTTAGCGGGAACCAAGAGACCCAGTACTTC. Translation: CATFSGNQETQYF. V and J are TRBV6-5 and TRBJ2-5, with 8 nucleotides matching TRBD2. The V and J ends lost 10 bases and 0 bases, in that order; junction bases with no gene match: 4. The CDR3 loop spans 13 amino acids. Germline V gene lookup returns CDR1 MNHEY and CDR2 SVGAGI.

This clonotype was found a few times. The chain couples TRBV15 to TRBJ2-3; D might be TRBD2 (5 bases). The germline CDR1 and CDR2 sequences are LNHNV and YYDKDF (reference sequence). V lost 1 base and J lost 4, with 12 bases in between. This CDR3 has 15 amino acids. The CDR3 protein is CATSRAGFNADTQYF. CDR3 nucleotide sequence: TGTGCCACCAGCAGAGCGGGGTTCAACGCAGATACGCAGTATTTT.

This clonotype was counted ten times or more. The chain has TRBV29-1 and TRBJ2-4; D might be TRBD1 (5 bases). CDR3 length equals 12 residues. Germline-derived CDR1 and CDR2 are SQVTM and ANQGSEA. V was trimmed by 4 bases and J by 8 bases, leaving 12 bases between them. This CDR3 reads CSVVGPRDIQYF. The CDR3 nucleotides read TGCAGCGTTGTGGGGCCTCGGGACATTCAGTACTTC.

The rearrangement uses TRBV3-1 and TRBJ1-2, with D possibly being TRBD1 (5 bases). Trimming shortened V by 1 base and J by 7 bases, and 13 bases separated the two germline ends. Germline V gene lookup returns CDR1 LGHDT and CDR2 YNNKEL (reference sequence). CDR3 length equals 14 residues. CDR3 protein: CASSQAGAGSGYTF. CDR3 bases: TGTGCCAGCAGCCAAGCTGGGGCAGGGTCTGGCTACACCTTC.

V gene TRBV4-3 combines with J gene TRBJ2-2; 9 nucleotides align to TRBD1. From germline, CDR1 is LGHNA and CDR2 YSLEER. The length of the CDR3 is 15 residues. J gave up 6 bases and V 3 bases, and 5 bases lay outside the gene matches. The CDR3 DNA sequence: TGCGCCAGCAGCCAGGAACAGGGGGCCGCCGGGGAGCTGTTTTTT. Its protein is CASSQEQGAAGELFF.

This clonotype was seen ten or more times. J is TRBJ2-7 and V is TRBV6-5; 7 positions match TRBD1. Germline CDR1 reads MNHEY; CDR2 reads SVGAGI. The CDR3 extends over 16 amino acids. This chain's CDR3 is CASSYQRGTVLLRPDV. For the CDR3, the DNA is TGTGCCAGCAGTTACCAGCGAGGGACAGTCCTCCTACGACCAGACGTC.

CDR3 residues: CASIESGQGWQPQHF. In DNA, the CDR3 is TGTGCCAGCATAGAATCGGGACAGGGGTGGCAGCCCCAGCATTTT. V and J are TRBV6-1 and TRBJ1-5; 10 nucleotides match TRBD1. Germline CDR1 reads MNHNS; CDR2 reads SASEGT. Trimming removed 7 bases from V and 7 bases from J; junction bases left unmatched: 10. The CDR3 sequence is 15 residues long.

This clonotype was seen repeatedly, ten times or more. V gene TRBV7-9 combines with J gene TRBJ1-1; D is unclear. V was shortened by 1 base and J by 1 base, with 4 bases between the two germline ends. This CDR3 has 13 amino acids. Germline CDR1 is SEHNR and CDR2 is FQNEAQ (reference sequence). Here the CDR3 reads CASSLVENTEAFF. The DNA for the CDR3 is TGTGCCAGCAGCTTAGTGGAGAACACTGAAGCTTTCTTT. The variable domain in full, completed from reference TRBV7-9 and TRBJ1-1, reads DTGVSQNPRHKITKRGQNVTFRCDPISEHNRLYWYRQTLGQGPEFLTYFQNEAQLEKSRLLSDRFSAERPKGSFSTLEIQRTEQGDSAMYLCASSLVENTEAFFGQGTRLTVV.

This clonotype was found a few times. The CDR3 loop reads CSARHRVGQETQYF. The DNA of the CDR3 is TGCAGTGCTAGACATCGGGTGGGGCAGGAGACCCAGTACTTC. This rearrangement joins TRBV20-1 to TRBJ2-5, with a weak D call TRBD1 (5 bases). V lost 2 bases and J 5 bases, leaving 15 bases between the germline ends. CDR1 and CDR2 from the germline V gene are DFQATT and SNEGSKA (reference sequence). The CDR3 runs to 14 residues.

This clonotype showed up many times. This chain connects TRBV29-1 to TRBJ2-3; TRBD1 might be the D (6 bases). Trimming left V 5 bases short and J 2 bases short, with 17 bases between. The germline gives CDR1 SQVTM, CDR2 ANQGSEA. The CDR3 is 15 residues long. CDR3 sequence reads: CSVYSPGHSTDTQYF. The CDR3 DNA reads as TGCAGCGTTTATTCTCCGGGACACTCCACAGATACGCAGTATTTT.

Only a few counts were recorded for this clonotype. The chain combines TRBV24-1 with TRBJ1-1; possibly TRBD1 for D (5 bases). This CDR3 is 16 amino acids long. Germline V lookup: CDR1 KGHDR, CDR2 SFDVKD. Trimming cost V 1 base and J 0 bases, with 11 bases left between them. Here the CDR3 DNA reads TGTGCCACCAGTGATTTTCGGGAGGGGCTGAACACTGAAGCTTTCTTT. Translated: CATSDFREGLNTEAFF.

This clonotype came up many times. This sequence joins TRBV29-1 and TRBJ1-3; D is uncertain. Germline-derived CDR1 and CDR2 are SQVTM and ANQGSEA. The V end was cut by 7 bases, the J end by 2 bases, with 6 bases between. The CDR3 contains 11 residues. CDR3 DNA: TGCAGCGGTGGAACTGGAAACACCATATATTTT. It codes for CSGGTGNTIYF. The full variable domain, completed using reference TRBV29-1 and TRBJ1-3, is SAVISQKPSRDICQRGTSLTIQCQVDSQVTMMFWYRQQPGQSLTLIATANQGSEATYESGFVIDKFPISRPNLTFSTLTVSNMSPEDSSIYLCSGGTGNTIYFGEGSWLTVV.

This clonotype showed up many times. The rearrangement joins TRBV5-1 to TRBJ1-1; tentatively, D is TRBD1 (5 bases). The CDR3 extends over 14 amino acids. The germline gives CDR1 SGHRS, CDR2 YFSETQ. V was clipped by 1 base and J by 4 bases, with 11 bases between them. The CDR3 loop reads CASSLWAGPTEAFF. Here the CDR3 DNA reads TGCGCCAGCAGCTTGTGGGCAGGGCCCACTGAAGCTTTCTTT.

The V call is TRBV5-1, the J call TRBJ2-2; no definite D call. The CDR3 contains 15 residues. Germline CDR1 SGHRS, CDR2 YFSETQ. Trimming took off 0 bases at V and 2 bases at J, with 8 bases between the two ends. Here the CDR3 DNA reads TGCGCCAGCAGCTTGGCCGAGACAAACACCGGGGAGCTGTTTTTT. It specifies CASSLAETNTGELFF. Full variable domain (outside the CDR3, taken from reference TRBV5-1 and TRBJ2-2): KAGVTQTPRYLIKTRGQQVTLSCSPISGHRSVSWYQQTPGQGLQFLFEYFSETQRNKGNFPGRFSGRQFSNSRSEMNVSTLELGDSALYLCASSLAETNTGELFFGEGSRLTVL.

The table lists this clonotype with a few counts. Written as DNA, the CDR3 is TGCAGTGCTAGAGATTACAGGGGTGACCAGCCCCAGCATTTT. Its translation: CSARDYRGDQPQHF. The chain carries TRBV20-1 and TRBJ1-5; 7 nucleotides line up with TRBD1. CDR1 is DFQATT, CDR2 SNEGSKA, per germline (reference sequence). V lost 0 bases, J lost 7 bases, and 6 bases stayed unmatched. The CDR3 is made up of 14 amino acids.